Presented here are 21 T cell receptor beta chains from one specimen sequenced in a study of T cells in Graves' hyperthyroidism and ophthalmopathy. TCR beta CDR3 regions were amplified from RNA transcripts. HTBI primers drove first-round RT-PCR of the TCR CDR3. TCRdb reprocessed the multiplex PCR reads with MiXCR, giving one entry per CDR3 protein. The sample yields a few hundred thousand distinct CDR3 sequences, around 14% seen once. Sequencing was performed on blood. The receptors stem from a woman in her twenties or thirties with Graves' hyperthyroidism.

The chain uses TRBV27 and TRBJ2-3; no clear D. The CDR3 is 12 residues long. Germline CDR1 reads MNHEY; CDR2 reads SMNVEV (reference sequence). The V end lost 5 bases, the J end lost 8 bases, and 11 bases lay between the germline ends. CDR3 bases: TGTGCCAGCAGTCCTGGTGCTGGTACGCAGTATTTT. Translating it yields CASSPGAGTQYF.

This clonotype showed up many times. The chain joins TRBV20-1 to TRBJ2-7; the D gene could be TRBD1 or TRBD2 (5 bases each). V was cut by 3 bases and J by 2 bases, with 11 bases left in between. Looked up from germline, CDR1 is DFQATT and CDR2 is SNEGSKA (reference sequence). The CDR3 has 13 amino acids. The CDR3 spells CSASPGPPYEQYF. The DNA of the CDR3 is TGCAGTGCTAGCCCGGGGCCGCCCTACGAGCAGTACTTC.

The rearrangement links TRBV19 to TRBJ2-2, with TRBD2 matching over 12 bases. Germline CDR1 and CDR2: LNHDA and SQIVND (reference sequence). V dropped 3 bases and J dropped 6; count of bases not matched to a gene: 5. The CDR3 is 16 amino acids. In DNA form, the CDR3 reads TGTGCCAGTAGTATGACTAGCGGGAGACTCGCCGGGGAGCTGTTTTTT. This codes for CASSMTSGRLAGELFF.

At least ten counts were recorded for this clonotype. The chain uses TRBV11-2 and TRBJ2-7; 8 bases match TRBD1. Germline CDR1 and CDR2: SGHAT and FQNNGV. CDR3 length: 15 amino acids. J was trimmed by 3 bases and V by 1 base; bases with no gene match: 5. The DNA for the CDR3 is TGTGCCAGCAGCTTAGCCGGACAGGGAAACTACGAGCAGTACTTC. This gives the protein CASSLAGQGNYEQYF.

This clonotype was seen repeatedly, ten times or more. The gene calls are TRBV4-2 and TRBJ1-3; 7 positions match TRBD1. Germline assignment: CDR1 LGHNA and CDR2 YNFKEQ. V lost 2 bases, J lost 4 bases, and 8 bases stayed unmatched. This CDR3 is 16 amino acids long. The CDR3 bases are TGTGCCAGCAGCCAACAGATGACAGGGCAAGGAAACACCATATATTTT. It specifies CASSQQMTGQGNTIYF.

This clonotype was seen more than once but under ten times. The genes are TRBV7-3 and TRBJ2-2, with 7 nucleotides matching TRBD2. The CDR3 has 14 residues. Germline V gene sequence: CDR1 SGHTA, CDR2 FQGTGA. CDR3 loop: CGSSAGVHTGELFF. As DNA, the CDR3 is TGTGGCAGTTCCGCGGGAGTTCACACCGGGGAGCTGTTTTTT.

This clonotype was counted only a few times. The chain links TRBV28 to TRBJ1-5; no clear D. Germline loops: CDR1 MDHEN, CDR2 SYDVKM. V was cut by 3 bases and J by 3 bases, with 9 bases left in between. This CDR3 is 14 amino acids long. In DNA, the CDR3 is TGTGCCAGCAGTTTGGACGGTCTCAATCAGCCCCAGCATTTT. Encoded protein: CASSLDGLNQPQHF.

This chain links TRBV19 with TRBJ2-3; 9 positions match TRBD1. Germline CDR1 reads LNHDA; CDR2 reads SQIVND (reference sequence). The length of the CDR3 is 15 residues. V lost 0 bases to trimming and J lost 5 bases; unmatched junction nucleotides: 3. As DNA, the CDR3 is TGTGCCAGTAGTATAGACGGGACAGGGAGAGATACGCAGTATTTT. Translating it yields CASSIDGTGRDTQYF.

This clonotype was seen repeatedly, ten times or more. The chain is built from TRBV5-1 and TRBJ2-7; 7 positions agree with TRBD1. The J segment lost 6 bases and the V segment lost 4 bases, leaving 7 bases of the junction unmatched. Germline CDR1 is SGHRS and CDR2 is YFSETQ. The CDR3 consists of 13 residues. The CDR3 DNA reads as TGCGCCAGCAGCGACAGGGTTCTAGCCGAGCAGTACTTC. Translated, it gives CASSDRVLAEQYF. The whole variable domain, remainder taken from reference TRBV5-1 and TRBJ2-7, is KAGVTQTPRYLIKTRGQQVTLSCSPISGHRSVSWYQQTPGQGLQFLFEYFSETQRNKGNFPGRFSGRQFSNSRSEMNVSTLELGDSALYLCASSDRVLAEQYFGPGTRLTVT.

The chain links TRBV7-3 to TRBJ2-5, with 9 nucleotides matching TRBD1. Germline assignment: CDR1 SGHTA and CDR2 FQGTGA. With V trimmed by 6 bases and J by 3 bases, 5 bases remained unmatched. This CDR3 is 14 amino acids long. This CDR3 reads CASRWDRVEETQYF. The CDR3 coding sequence is TGTGCCAGCAGATGGGACAGGGTAGAAGAGACCCAGTACTTC.

This clonotype came up a few times. This chain joins TRBV5-1 and TRBJ2-1; D may be TRBD1 (5 bases). V gave up 0 bases and J gave up 7 bases, with 14 bases separating them. This CDR3 is 15 amino acids long. Germline V lookup: CDR1 SGHRS, CDR2 YFSETQ. The CDR3: CASSLGSSKGNEQFF. In DNA, the CDR3 is TGCGCCAGCAGCTTGGGGTCTTCGAAGGGGAATGAGCAGTTCTTC.

This clonotype came up many times. V usage is TRBV3-1 and J usage is TRBJ1-1; D not resolved. Germline V gene data show CDR1 as LGHDT and CDR2 as YNNKEL (reference sequence). The CDR3 has 13 amino acids. V lost 1 base to trimming and J lost 0 bases, with 3 bases between them. The CDR3 region is CASSQGVNTEAFF. The CDR3 DNA reads TGTGCCAGCAGCCAAGGGGTGAACACTGAAGCTTTCTTT.

A remark on this clonotype: A clone one base away is much larger, so this may be a read error. The chain combines TRBV28 with TRBJ1-2, with a weak D call TRBD1 (5 bases). Germline CDR1 is MDHEN and CDR2 is SYDVKM. This CDR3 contains 18 residues. V lost 3 bases to trimming and J lost 3 bases, with 23 bases between them. The CDR3 DNA follows: TGTGCCAGCAGTTTTATTTGGACCGCAGGGATTCCTGACTATGGCTACACCTTC. Protein sequence: CASSFIWTAGIPDYGYTF.

This rearrangement joins TRBV28 to TRBJ2-2; D is uncertain. Germline V gene lookup returns CDR1 MDHEN and CDR2 SYDVKM. V shed 5 bases and J shed 8 bases, with 15 bases lying between them. CDR3 length: 14 residues. CDR3 protein: CASSPQVELGELFF. DNA of the CDR3: TGTGCCAGCAGTCCCCAAGTGGAATTAGGGGAGCTGTTTTTT.

This clonotype has at least ten counts. The chain recombines TRBV6-1 with TRBJ2-5, with D perhaps TRBD1 or TRBD2 (7 bases each). The CDR3 is 12 amino acids. Deletions cut 7 bases from V and 7 bases from J, with 13 bases between. Germline V lookup: CDR1 MNHNS, CDR2 SASEGT. The DNA for the CDR3 is TGTGCCAGCACTGACAGGGAGGGGACCCAGTACTTC. It is translated as CASTDREGTQYF.

This clonotype was counted a few times. The J gene is TRBJ2-2, the V gene TRBV5-4; D unclear. In germline, CDR1 is SGHNT, CDR2 YYREEE (reference sequence). Trimming took 0 bases from V and 1 from J, leaving 10 bases between them. This CDR3 has 16 amino acids. The CDR3: CASSLGGYKNTGELFF. Here the CDR3 DNA reads TGTGCCAGCAGCTTGGGCGGCTACAAGAACACCGGGGAGCTGTTTTTT.

This clonotype was seen a handful of times. Because the CDR3 is missing its conserved closing phenylalanine or tryptophan, this is likely a read error. The chain couples TRBV4-1 to TRBJ2-5; tentative D call: TRBD2 (6 bases). Germline loops: CDR1 MGHRA, CDR2 YSYEKL. This CDR3 has 16 residues. Between the trimmed V and J ends, which lost 4 bases and 4 bases, there was a span of 19 bases. As DNA, the CDR3 is TGCGCCAGCAGCCCGAGATCGGAGGGCCTAGGAGAGACCCAGTACCTC. Protein: CASSPRSEGLGETQYL.

V usage is TRBV6-4 and J usage is TRBJ2-3; 8 bases map to TRBD2. In germline, CDR1 is MRHNA, CDR2 SNTAGT. The CDR3 runs to 14 residues. J was trimmed by 4 bases and V by 3 bases; bases with no gene match: 3. Here the CDR3 DNA reads TGTGCCAGCAGTGAAGCGGGAGCAGCAGATACGCAGTATTTT. It codes for CASSEAGAADTQYF.

This clonotype was counted ten times or more. The V call is TRBV7-9, the J call TRBJ2-7; the match to TRBD2 covers 7 bases. J lost 4 bases, V lost 6 bases, and 6 bases had no gene match. This CDR3 comprises 13 residues. CDR1 SEHNR and CDR2 FQNEAQ come from the germline V gene (reference sequence). CDR3 sequence (DNA): TGTGCCAGCAGTTCCGGCGGGAGTTACGAGCAGTACTTC. It specifies CASSSGGSYEQYF.

The V and J genes are TRBV27 and TRBJ1-1, with 7 bases aligning to TRBD1. This CDR3 spans 18 amino acids. J was trimmed by 1 base and V by 6 bases; bases with no gene match: 17. Germline V gene data show CDR1 as MNHEY and CDR2 as SMNVEV (reference sequence). The CDR3 spells CASSLNRQGRWTNTEAFF. For the CDR3, the DNA is TGTGCCAGCAGCCTCAATCGACAGGGTCGGTGGACGAACACTGAAGCTTTCTTT.

The rearrangement uses TRBV2 and TRBJ2-1, with 10 bases aligning to TRBD2. V shed 9 bases, J shed 5 bases, and the junction held 1 base outside the gene matches. The CDR3 totals 12 residues. Per the germline V gene, CDR1 is SNHLY and CDR2 is FYNNEI. This chain's CDR3 is CASLAGDNEQFF. The CDR3 DNA sequence: TGTGCCAGTCTAGCGGGAGACAATGAGCAGTTCTTC.